This T cell receptor (beta chain) was retrieved from a study of shared clonotypes between healthy human individuals. CD8 cells regarded as naive lacked CD45RO, were positively chosen for CCR7, and omitted terminally differentiated effector memory CD45RA+ cells. This CDR3 is built from 13 residues. V gave up 3 bases and J gave up 10 bases; unmatched junction bases: 7. Germline V gives CDR1 SGHNT, CDR2 YYREEE (reference sequence). Sorted-subset replicate PCRs used approximately 200 ng of genomic DNA. This amount corresponded to about 30,000 T cell genomes. Clones were read by immunoSEQ multiplex PCR, and TCRdb kept only the in-frame ones, dropping some. The table lists about 800,000 clones, around 96% of them singletons.

Sequencing was carried out using naive CD8+ T cells sorted from blood. This TCR came from a man aged 25 to 40 in good health. The genes are TRBV5-4 and TRBJ2-4; TRBD2 agrees at 7 bases. The chain's CDR3 is CASSWEGGRIQYF. The CDR3 coding sequence is TGTGCCAGCAGCTGGGAGGGAGGGAGAATTCAGTACTTC.